The 14 T cell receptor beta chains given below trace back to one sample, sequenced in a study of control samples from healthy donors and cancer patients. Assay: immunoSEQ multiplex PCR; the TCRdb copy retains only in-frame clones and omits some. The sample holds a few hundred thousand clones; about nine tenths are singletons and the top ten take roughly 6.4%. The specimen sequenced was PBMCs. These receptors were obtained from a man aged 40-50 years with head and neck cancer.

The chain combines TRBV19 with TRBJ1-6; D call uncertain. The ends were cut back, 8 bases at V and 0 bases at J, with 11 bases in the middle. This CDR3 contains 15 residues. Germline CDR1 LNHDA, CDR2 SQIVND (reference sequence). CDR3 in amino acids: CASSSTISYNSPLHF. CDR3 in DNA: TGTGCCAGTTCCTCTACGATCTCCTATAATTCACCCCTCCACTTT.

The CDR3 bases are TGTGCCAGCAGCTTAAATCTGGGGAGCGGGTTTGGCAATCAGCCCCAGCATTTT. It codes for CASSLNLGSGFGNQPQHF. The rearrangement uses TRBV7-3 and TRBJ1-5, with D hard to call. The V gene lost 1 base and the J gene lost 2 bases, with 18 bases spanning the gap. The CDR3 is 18 amino acids. Germline CDR1 and CDR2: SGHTA and FQGTGA. The full variable domain, completed using reference TRBV7-3 and TRBJ1-5, is GAGVSQTPSNKVTEKGKYVELRCDPISGHTALYWYRQSLGQGPEFLIYFQGTGAADDSGLPNDRFFAVRPEGSVSTLKIQRTERGDSAVYLCASSLNLGSGFGNQPQHFGDGTRLSIL.

The chain is built from TRBV29-1 and TRBJ2-1; TRBD1 aligns across 7 bases. After removal of 2 bases from V and 3 bases from J, the junction contained 4 bases not matched to a gene. Germline CDR1 reads SQVTM; CDR2 reads ANQGSEA. This CDR3 comprises 14 residues. CDR3 DNA sequence: TGCAGCGTTGAAAGGGGACAGAACTACAATGAGCAGTTCTTC. Encoded protein: CSVERGQNYNEQFF.

The chain has TRBV4-3 and TRBJ1-4, with a weak D call TRBD1 (6 bases). CDR1 is LGHNA, CDR2 YSLEER, per germline. The CDR3 is made up of 16 amino acids. V was pared by 0 bases and J by 1 base, with 9 bases between. CDR3 DNA: TGCGCCAGCAGCCAAGATCGCAGGGGAACTAATGAAAAACTGTTTTTT. Amino acid sequence: CASSQDRRGTNEKLFF.

Concerning this clone itself: The junction departs from the called germline gene at one end, perhaps through a read error. V is TRBV19 and J is TRBJ2-4, with 11 nucleotides matching TRBD2. The CDR3 runs to 12 residues. The V gene's germline CDR1 is LNHDA and CDR2 SQIVND (reference sequence). In DNA form, the CDR3 reads TGTGCCAGTGGGGAGGGACTAGCGGCGTCCGATTTC. Encoded protein: CASGEGLAASDF.

V usage is TRBV9 and J usage is TRBJ2-1; unclear D gene. This CDR3 spans 16 amino acids. Germline V gives CDR1 SGDLS, CDR2 YYNGEE. Between the trimmed V and J ends, which lost 3 bases and 1 base, there was a span of 14 bases. CDR3 DNA: TGTGCCAGCAGCGCCACGGGCGACTCTTCCTACAATGAGCAGTTCTTC. This gives the protein CASSATGDSSYNEQFF.

The chain recombines TRBV7-9 with TRBJ1-1; D call uncertain. With 5 bases removed from V and 0 bases from J, the gap between germline ends came to 13 bases. This CDR3 has 15 amino acids. The germline V gene has CDR1 SEHNR and CDR2 FQNEAQ (reference sequence). The CDR3, as DNA: TGTGCCAGCAGCGTCTCCGGGTCTATGAACACTGAAGCTTTCTTT. It yields the protein CASSVSGSMNTEAFF.

The rearrangement links TRBV4-2 to TRBJ2-5; 8 positions agree with TRBD1. CDR3 size: 16 residues. CDR1 and CDR2 from the germline V gene are LGHNA and YNFKEQ. V shed 2 bases, J shed 5 bases, and the junction held 10 bases outside the gene matches. DNA for the CDR3: TGTGCCAGCAGCCAAACCCCGACAGGGGATCGCGAGACCCAGTACTTC. Its protein product is CASSQTPTGDRETQYF.

The V and J genes are TRBV5-4 and TRBJ1-4; no reliable D call. The germline CDR1 and CDR2 sequences are SGHNT and YYREEE (reference sequence). V lost 5 bases to trimming and J lost 5 bases, with 10 bases between them. The CDR3 extends over 13 amino acids. CDR3 nucleotide sequence: TGTGCCAGCAGTAAGGGTAGAAATGAAAAACTGTTTTTT. It translates to CASSKGRNEKLFF.

V usage is TRBV30 and J usage is TRBJ2-1; TRBD2 matches at 9 bases. CDR3 length equals 14 residues. J gave up 2 bases and V 3 bases, and 2 bases lay outside the gene matches. Germline V gives CDR1 GTSNPN, CDR2 SVGIG (reference sequence). For the CDR3, the DNA is TGTGCCTGGAGCCCTAGCGGGGCCTACAATGAGCAGTTCTTC. Translating it yields CAWSPSGAYNEQFF.

This rearrangement joins TRBV28 to TRBJ2-1; possibly TRBD1 or TRBD2 for D (6 bases each). Germline V gives CDR1 MDHEN, CDR2 SYDVKM. CDR3 length: 13 amino acids. The germline V and J ends were trimmed by 7 bases and 10 bases, with 17 bases remaining between them. The CDR3 coding sequence is TGTGCCAGCATCGAGGGGGGAACGGGAGAGCAGTTCTTC. This gives the protein CASIEGGTGEQFF.

The chain uses TRBV18 and TRBJ1-1; maybe TRBD1 (6 bases). V lost 2 bases to trimming and J lost 7 bases, with 8 bases between them. Looked up from germline, CDR1 is KGHSH and CDR2 is LQKENI. CDR3 length: 12 amino acids. The CDR3, as DNA: TGTGCCAGCTCACCAAGACAGGATGAAGCTTTCTTT. Amino acid sequence: CASSPRQDEAFF.

The sample holds one count of this clone. V usage is TRBV7-2 and J usage is TRBJ2-3; 9 nucleotides match TRBD1. Germline CDR1 is SGHTA and CDR2 is FQGNSA. Unmatched junction bases numbered 6, after V lost 8 bases and J lost 6 bases. The CDR3 sequence is 13 residues long. This CDR3 is CASRDRVADTQYF. DNA of the CDR3: TGTGCCAGCCGGGACAGGGTGGCTGATACGCAGTATTTT.

V usage is TRBV11-3 and J usage is TRBJ2-2, with TRBD1 matching 7 bases. This CDR3 is built from 15 residues. V gave up 4 bases and J gave up 0 bases; unmatched junction bases: 2. Germline V gives CDR1 SGHNT, CDR2 YENEEA. CDR3 in amino acids: CASSSGTANTGELFF. The CDR3 DNA follows: TGTGCCAGCAGCTCCGGGACAGCGAACACCGGGGAGCTGTTTTTT. The full variable domain, its missing parts supplied by reference TRBV11-3 and TRBJ2-2, is EAGVVQSPRYKIIEKKQPVAFWCNPISGHNTLYWYLQNLGQGPELLIRYENEEAVDDSQLPKDRFSAERLKGVDSTLKIQPAELGDSAVYLCASSSGTANTGELFFGEGSRLTVL.